This passage covers 11 T cell receptor beta chains from one sample sequenced in a study of early T cells in non-severe SARS-CoV-2 infection. TCRdb used MiXCR to reprocess the 5' RACE reads, holding one entry per CDR3 protein. The data contain approximately 44,000 distinct CDR3 sequences, approximately 12% of them seen just once; the ten biggest clones take up around 15%. Material for sequencing was whole blood. Receptors were obtained from an adult who was a healthcare worker with PCR-confirmed SARS-CoV-2 infection or an uninfected control (not recorded which).

This clonotype was detected ten times or more. The chain recombines TRBV3-1 with TRBJ1-4; 8 bases fit TRBD1. The germline V gene encodes CDR1 LGHDT and CDR2 YNNKEL (reference sequence). The CDR3 spans 15 residues. The V gene end was trimmed by 4 bases and the J gene end by 5 bases; junction bases not matched to a gene: 6. The CDR3 sequence: CASSPWDRRNEKLFF. The CDR3, as DNA: TGTGCCAGCAGCCCTTGGGACAGGAGGAATGAAAAACTGTTTTTT.

This clonotype was observed a handful of times. The gene calls are TRBV18 and TRBJ2-2; 8 bases map to TRBD1. The germline CDR1 and CDR2 sequences are KGHSH and LQKENI. V was clipped by 3 bases and J by 5 bases; unmatched bases: 8. The CDR3 length is 16 residues. The CDR3 nucleotides read TGTGCCAGCTCACCGCCGGACAGGGCCGGAACCGGGGAGCTGTTTTTT. Encoded protein: CASSPPDRAGTGELFF.

V is TRBV12-3 or TRBV12-4 and J is TRBJ1-1; D uncertain. The CDR3 has 15 residues. Deletions cut 0 bases from V and 2 bases from J, with 10 bases between. CDR3: CASSLARPGNTEAFF. CDR3 DNA: TGTGCCAGCAGTTTAGCCCGTCCGGGTAACACTGAAGCTTTCTTT.

This clonotype was recorded at least ten times. The genes are TRBV28 and TRBJ1-2; D is perhaps TRBD1 (6 bases). Deletions cut 8 bases from V and 2 bases from J, with 12 bases between. The germline V gene encodes CDR1 MDHEN and CDR2 SYDVKM. The CDR3 sequence is 13 residues long. CDR3 sequence: CASQEGGNYGYTF. The CDR3 nucleotides read TGTGCCAGCCAGGAGGGGGGGAACTATGGCTACACCTTC.

This clonotype was seen more than once but under ten times. The chain joins TRBV20-1 to TRBJ1-1; TRBD1 might be the D (5 bases). The germline V gene has CDR1 DFQATT and CDR2 SNEGSKA (reference sequence). The V end was cut by 0 bases, the J end by 4 bases, with 12 bases between. This CDR3 has 14 residues. CDR3 residues: CSARDRGGGTEAFF. CDR3 coding DNA: TGCAGTGCTAGAGATCGGGGTGGGGGCACTGAAGCTTTCTTT.

This clonotype was counted between two and nine times. The chain employs TRBV28 and TRBJ1-5; D remains ambiguous. Germline values: CDR1 MDHEN, CDR2 SYDVKM. The CDR3 runs 14 residues. V was cut by 6 bases and J by 6 bases, with 15 bases left in between. The CDR3 reads CASSNPPGGQPQHF. DNA for the CDR3: TGTGCCAGCAGCAACCCACCCGGCGGTCAGCCCCAGCATTTT.

The chain couples TRBV12-3 or TRBV12-4 to TRBJ2-5, with D possibly matching TRBD2 (5 bases). V lost 3 bases and J lost 7, with 12 bases in between. The CDR3 is 13 residues long. CDR3 bases: TGTGCCAGCAGTTTGGGAGCCACTAGGACCCAGTACTTC. Translating gives CASSLGATRTQYF.

In regard to this clonotype: With a much larger clone just one base away, this may be a read error. The chain couples TRBV6-2 or TRBV6-3 to TRBJ2-7; D possibly corresponds to TRBD2 (5 bases). In germline, CDR1 is MNHEY, CDR2 SVGEGT. The CDR3 contains 14 residues. The CDR3 DNA sequence: TGTACCAGCCGAGGAGCTAGTAGATCGGGGGAGCAGTACTTC. Amino acids: CTSRGASRSGEQYF.

The V and J genes are TRBV4-1 and TRBJ2-1, with D perhaps matching TRBD2 (5 bases). Germline CDR1 is MGHRA and CDR2 is YSYEKL. The CDR3 consists of 15 residues. Trimming pared 1 base from V and 4 bases from J, leaving 11 bases between. The CDR3 sequence: CASSQVGVTYNEQFF. The CDR3, as DNA: TGCGCCAGCAGCCAAGTGGGAGTAACTTACAATGAGCAGTTCTTC.

This clonotype occurred a few times. V gene TRBV7-3 combines with J gene TRBJ2-3; possibly TRBD2 for D (6 bases). The V end was cut by 5 bases, the J end by 0 bases, with 12 bases between. The CDR3 length is 15 residues. From germline, CDR1 is SGHTA and CDR2 FQGTGA. Here the CDR3 DNA reads TGTGCCAGCAGCGCCCGGGACTTAAGCACAGATACGCAGTATTTT. It codes for CASSARDLSTDTQYF.

This clonotype was detected ten times or more. The V and J genes are TRBV9 and TRBJ2-3, with D unclear. V gave up 3 bases and J gave up 7 bases, with 6 bases separating them. Germline assignment: CDR1 SGDLS and CDR2 YYNGEE. This CDR3 is 11 amino acids long. DNA for the CDR3: TGTGCCAGCAGCGATGGGAATACGCAGTATTTT. Translating gives CASSDGNTQYF.